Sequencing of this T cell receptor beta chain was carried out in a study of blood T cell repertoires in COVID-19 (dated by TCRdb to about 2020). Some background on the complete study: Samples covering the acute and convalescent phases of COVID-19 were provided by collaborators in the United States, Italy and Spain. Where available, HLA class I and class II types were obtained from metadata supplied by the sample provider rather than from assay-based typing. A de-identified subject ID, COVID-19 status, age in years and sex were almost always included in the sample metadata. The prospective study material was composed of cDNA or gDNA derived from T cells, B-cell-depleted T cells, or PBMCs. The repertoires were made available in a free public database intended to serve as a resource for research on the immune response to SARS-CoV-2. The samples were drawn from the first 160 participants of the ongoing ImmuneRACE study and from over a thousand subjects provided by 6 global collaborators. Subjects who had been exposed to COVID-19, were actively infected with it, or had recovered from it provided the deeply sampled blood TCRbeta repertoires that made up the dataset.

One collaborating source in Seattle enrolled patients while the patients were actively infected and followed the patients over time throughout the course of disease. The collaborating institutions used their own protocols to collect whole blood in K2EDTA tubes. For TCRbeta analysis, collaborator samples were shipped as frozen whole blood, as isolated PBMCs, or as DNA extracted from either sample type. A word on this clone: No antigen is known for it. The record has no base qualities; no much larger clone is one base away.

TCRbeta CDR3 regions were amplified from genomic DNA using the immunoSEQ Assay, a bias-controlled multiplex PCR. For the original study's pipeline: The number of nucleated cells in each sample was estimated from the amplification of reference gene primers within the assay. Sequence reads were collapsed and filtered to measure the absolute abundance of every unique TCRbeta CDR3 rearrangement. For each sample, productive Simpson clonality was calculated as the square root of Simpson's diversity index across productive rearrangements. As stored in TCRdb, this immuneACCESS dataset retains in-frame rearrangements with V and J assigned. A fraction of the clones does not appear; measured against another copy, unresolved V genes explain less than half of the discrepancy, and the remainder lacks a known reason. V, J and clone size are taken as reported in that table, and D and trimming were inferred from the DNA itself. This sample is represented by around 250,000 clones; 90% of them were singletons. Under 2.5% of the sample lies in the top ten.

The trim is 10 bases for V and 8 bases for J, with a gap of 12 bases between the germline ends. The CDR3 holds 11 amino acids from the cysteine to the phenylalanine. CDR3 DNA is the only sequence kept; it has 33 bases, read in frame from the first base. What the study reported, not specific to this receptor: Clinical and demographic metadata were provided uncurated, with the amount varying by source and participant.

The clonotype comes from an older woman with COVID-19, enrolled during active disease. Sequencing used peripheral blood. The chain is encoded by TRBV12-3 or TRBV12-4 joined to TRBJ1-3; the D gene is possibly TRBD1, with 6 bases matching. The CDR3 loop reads CATNRDDTIYF. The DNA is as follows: TGTGCCACCAACAGGGATGACACCATATATTTT.